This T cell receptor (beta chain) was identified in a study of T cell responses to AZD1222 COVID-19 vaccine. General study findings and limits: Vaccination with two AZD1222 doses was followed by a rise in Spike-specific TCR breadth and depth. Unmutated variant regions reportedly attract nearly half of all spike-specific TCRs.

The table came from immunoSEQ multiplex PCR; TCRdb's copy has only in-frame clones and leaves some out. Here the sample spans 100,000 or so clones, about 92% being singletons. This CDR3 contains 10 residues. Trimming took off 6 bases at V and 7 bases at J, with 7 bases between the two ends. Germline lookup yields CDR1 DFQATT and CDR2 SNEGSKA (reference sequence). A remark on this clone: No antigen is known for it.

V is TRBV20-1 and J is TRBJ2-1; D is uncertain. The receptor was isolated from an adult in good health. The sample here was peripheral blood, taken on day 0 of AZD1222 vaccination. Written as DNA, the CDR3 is TGCAGTGCCCTCAGTAATGAGCAGTTCTTC. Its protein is CSALSNEQFF.